What follows are 20 T cell receptor beta chains derived from one specimen sequenced in a study of shared T cell receptors in the human thymus. Assay: immunoSEQ multiplex PCR; the TCRdb copy retains only in-frame clones and omits some. This table holds 630,000 or so clones, over 75% found once. These data were also reused for a study on human thymus T cells.

Sequenced material: thymocytes. The receptors were sampled from a boy in the first two years of life with a congenital heart defect.

This clone was seen a few times. This CDR3 reads CASSQVNNEQFF. CDR3 coding DNA: TGTGCCAGCAGCCAAGTAAACAATGAGCAGTTCTTC. The chain joins TRBV14 to TRBJ2-1; D not resolved. The CDR3 runs to 12 residues. Germline V gene data show CDR1 as SGHDN and CDR2 as FVKESK. Between the trimmed V and J ends, which lost 1 base and 5 bases, there was a span of 3 bases.

The chain recombines TRBV27 with TRBJ2-3; 8 bases fit TRBD2. CDR1 is MNHEY, CDR2 SMNVEV, per germline (reference sequence). V shed 2 bases, J shed 2 bases, and the junction held 6 bases outside the gene matches. The CDR3 is 16 residues long. The CDR3 coding sequence is TGTGCCAGCAGTTTAGCGGCGGGGGGTCCCACAGATACGCAGTATTTT. Translated, it gives CASSLAAGGPTDTQYF.

The chain employs TRBV11-2 and TRBJ2-5; 8 bases map to TRBD2. This CDR3 is built from 16 residues. Germline V gene data show CDR1 as SGHAT and CDR2 as FQNNGV. The V gene end was trimmed by 4 bases and the J gene end by 5 bases; junction bases not matched to a gene: 12. CDR3 amino acids: CASSSFAGRARETQYF. DNA of the CDR3: TGTGCCAGCAGCTCCTTCGCCGGGAGGGCCCGGGAGACCCAGTACTTC.

V gene TRBV4-3 combines with J gene TRBJ2-7; 8 bases align to TRBD1. This CDR3 comprises 15 residues. Germline loops: CDR1 LGHNA, CDR2 YSLEER. The ends lost 4 bases at V and 2 bases at J; junction bases unmatched: 7. CDR3 nucleotides: TGCGCCAGCAGCCGGACCGGACAGGGCCCCTACGAGCAGTACTTC. Protein product: CASSRTGQGPYEQYF.

The chain uses TRBV19 and TRBJ1-5, with a possible D match to TRBD1 (5 bases). The germline CDR1 and CDR2 sequences are LNHDA and SQIVND (reference sequence). This CDR3 region has 15 residues. V shed 1 base and J shed 3 bases, with 10 bases lying between them. The CDR3 sequence: CASSIGRGLNQPQHF. CDR3 coding DNA: TGTGCCAGTAGTATAGGTCGGGGACTCAATCAGCCCCAGCATTTT.

The chain joins TRBV7-9 to TRBJ2-1; 9 bases fit TRBD2. V lost 0 bases, J lost 7 bases, and 4 bases stayed unmatched. The CDR3 is made up of 15 amino acids. The germline CDR1 and CDR2 sequences are SEHNR and FQNEAQ (reference sequence). CDR3 loop: CASSLASGSPNEQFF. CDR3 sequence (DNA): TGTGCCAGCAGCTTAGCTAGCGGGAGTCCTAATGAGCAGTTCTTC.

The chain links TRBV5-4 to TRBJ2-7; D is unresolved. Deletions cut 4 bases from V and 2 bases from J, with 16 bases between. CDR1 SGHNT and CDR2 YYREEE come from the germline V gene (reference sequence). This CDR3 is built from 15 residues. CDR3 in amino acids: CASSPLPTETYEQYF. The CDR3 DNA sequence: TGTGCCAGCAGCCCCCTACCAACTGAAACCTACGAGCAGTACTTC.

The chain uses TRBV5-1 and TRBJ2-7, with 7 bases identical to TRBD1. CDR3 length equals 14 residues. Germline V CDR1 and CDR2: SGHRS, YFSETQ. After removal of 6 bases from V and 0 bases from J, the junction contained 6 bases not matched to a gene. The CDR3 here is CASKQGQSSYEQYF. CDR3 coding DNA: TGCGCCAGCAAACAGGGGCAAAGCTCCTACGAGCAGTACTTC. Full variable domain (outside the CDR3, taken from reference TRBV5-1 and TRBJ2-7): KAGVTQTPRYLIKTRGQQVTLSCSPISGHRSVSWYQQTPGQGLQFLFEYFSETQRNKGNFPGRFSGRQFSNSRSEMNVSTLELGDSALYLCASKQGQSSYEQYFGPGTRLTVT.

The J gene is TRBJ1-5, the V gene TRBV4-1; D not resolved. Germline assignment: CDR1 MGHRA and CDR2 YSYEKL. The CDR3 is 17 residues long. V lost 3 bases to trimming and J lost 1 base, with 16 bases between them. The CDR3 sequence: CASSHGPPRRSNQPQHF. Here the CDR3 DNA reads TGCGCCAGCAGCCATGGTCCTCCCCGGCGGAGCAATCAGCCCCAGCATTTT.

The chain employs TRBV5-1 and TRBJ2-7, with 9 nucleotides matching TRBD2. Germline CDR1 is SGHRS and CDR2 is YFSETQ. This CDR3 has 14 residues. J gave up 5 bases and V 4 bases, and 7 bases lay outside the gene matches. CDR3 DNA sequence: TGCGCCAGCAGCCCGGGACTAGCTCGGCACGAGCAGTACTTC. This gives the protein CASSPGLARHEQYF.

The genes are TRBV19 and TRBJ1-1, with 8 bases identical to TRBD1. This CDR3 is 17 amino acids long. The trim removed 3 bases at V and 2 bases at J, leaving 11 bases unmatched. Germline CDR1 LNHDA, CDR2 SQIVND (reference sequence). CDR3 bases: TGTGCCAGTAGTATCAGGCGACAGGGGAGGGCCAACACTGAAGCTTTCTTT. Translation: CASSIRRQGRANTEAFF. The full variable domain, completed using reference TRBV19 and TRBJ1-1, is DGGITQSPKYLFRKEGQNVTLSCEQNLNHDAMYWYRQDPGQGLRLIYYSQIVNDFQKGDIAEGYSVSREKKESFPLTVTSAQKNPTAFYLCASSIRRQGRANTEAFFGQGTRLTVV.

The chain couples TRBV14 to TRBJ2-1; a weak D match, TRBD2 (6 bases). The length of the CDR3 is 18 residues. The ends were cut back, 0 bases at V and 0 bases at J, with 15 bases in the middle. CDR1 is SGHDN and CDR2 is FVKESK in the germline V gene. CDR3 loop: CASSQEGVRGSSYNEQFF. The CDR3 nucleotides read TGTGCCAGCAGCCAAGAAGGTGTGCGGGGTAGCTCCTACAATGAGCAGTTCTTC.

V and J are TRBV4-3 and TRBJ2-3; D may be TRBD2 (7 bases). Germline V gives CDR1 LGHNA, CDR2 YSLEER. This CDR3 comprises 15 residues. V lost 0 bases and J 5 bases, leaving 12 bases between the germline ends. CDR3 protein: CASSQDEGGQDTQYF. The CDR3 DNA follows: TGCGCCAGCAGCCAAGATGAGGGGGGGCAAGATACGCAGTATTTT.

The V gene is TRBV28, the J gene TRBJ1-5; TRBD1 matches at 7 bases. Germline CDR1 MDHEN, CDR2 SYDVKM. This CDR3 region has 16 residues. V lost 1 base and J lost 0; bases outside the gene matches: 3. The CDR3 nucleotides read TGTGCCAGCAGTTTATTGGCAGGGGGTAGCAATCAGCCCCAGCATTTT. Its translation: CASSLLAGGSNQPQHF.

The chain recombines TRBV9 with TRBJ1-2, with D unclear. CDR1 is SGDLS and CDR2 is YYNGEE in the germline V gene. Trimming took off 5 bases at V and 8 bases at J, with 13 bases between the two ends. This CDR3 spans 12 amino acids. The CDR3 nucleotides read TGTGCCAGCAGTCAACTATTCGGGGGCTACACCTTC. Residues: CASSQLFGGYTF. Filled out from reference TRBV9 and TRBJ1-2, the complete variable domain reads DSGVTQTPKHLITATGQRVTLRCSPRSGDLSVYWYQQSLDQGLQFLIQYYNGEERAKGNILERFSAQQFPDLHSELNLSSLELGDSALYFCASSQLFGGYTFGSGTRLTVV.

This rearrangement joins TRBV6-5 to TRBJ2-6, with unresolved D. V lost 4 bases to trimming and J lost 0 bases, with 7 bases between them. The CDR3 loop spans 15 amino acids. Germline V CDR1 and CDR2: MNHEY, SVGAGI. The CDR3 reads CASSSNFSGANVLTF. As DNA, the CDR3 is TGTGCCAGCAGTTCCAATTTCTCTGGGGCCAACGTCCTGACTTTC.

The gene calls are TRBV4-3 and TRBJ2-6; 7 bases agree with TRBD2. CDR1 is LGHNA, CDR2 YSLEER, per germline. Trimming cost V 3 bases and J 2 bases; bases outside gene matches: 10. This CDR3 has 18 amino acids. The DNA of the CDR3 is TGCGCCAGCAGCCAGATCAGAGGGGAGGGTGCTGGGGCCAACGTCCTGACTTTC. Its translation: CASSQIRGEGAGANVLTF.

The chain recombines TRBV7-2 with TRBJ2-3; 7 bases match TRBD1. Germline V gene lookup returns CDR1 SGHTA and CDR2 FQGNSA. This CDR3 region has 18 residues. With 1 base clipped from V and 0 bases from J, the junction kept 10 bases outside the gene matches. In nucleotides, the CDR3 is TGTGCCAGCAGCTTAGAAGACAGGGCTGCTACTAGCACAGATACGCAGTATTTT. Amino acids: CASSLEDRAATSTDTQYF.

The rearrangement links TRBV6-6 to TRBJ2-3; the D gene is possibly TRBD1 (6 bases). The ends were cut back, 6 bases at V and 2 bases at J, with 12 bases in the middle. The CDR3 extends over 14 amino acids. Germline CDR1 MNHNY, CDR2 SVGAGI (reference sequence). The CDR3 protein is CASSTGHYTDTQYF. The CDR3 region has the DNA TGTGCCAGCAGCACGGGACACTACACAGATACGCAGTATTTT.

This rearrangement joins TRBV4-1 to TRBJ1-1; perhaps TRBD1 as D (6 bases). The CDR3 runs 20 residues. V gave up 4 bases and J gave up 5 bases, with 32 bases separating them. Germline V gives CDR1 MGHRA, CDR2 YSYEKL. CDR3 sequence reads: CASSLRRVIGAGDFLTEAFF. Here the CDR3 DNA reads TGCGCCAGCAGCCTCAGAAGAGTAATAGGGGCAGGGGATTTCCTAACTGAAGCTTTCTTT.